This T cell receptor (beta chain) appears in the sequencing data of a study of blood T cell repertoires in COVID-19. Study-level information: Samples came from the United States, Italy and Spain, spanning acute and convalescent COVID-19. Sources were T cells, B-cell-depleted T cells, or PBMCs; the material itself was cDNA or gDNA.

V dropped 5 bases and J dropped 5 bases, with 16 bases sitting between them. The CDR3 extends over 14 amino acids. CDR1 and CDR2 from the germline V gene are SGHAT and FQNNGV. Under the authors' procedure: How many nucleated cells were present was estimated from reference gene primer amplification. The repertoire was sequenced with immunoSEQ multiplex PCR; TCRdb's copy has only in-frame clones and lacks some. The DNA was the basis for D and trimming; V, J and clone size are from that table. The table shows hundreds of thousands of clones, with 83% occurring only once. The J gene is TRBJ2-7, the V gene TRBV11-2, with a tentative D call TRBD1 (6 bases). The sequenced sample consisted of peripheral blood. This sequence was found in a woman aged 45-59 years with acute or convalescent COVID-19. The chain's CDR3 is CASSPLTGQDEQYF. The DNA of the CDR3 is TGTGCCAGCAGCCCCTTGACAGGCCAGGACGAGCAGTACTTC.